One sample yielded the 31 T cell receptor beta chains listed below, sequenced in a study of shared clonotypes between healthy human individuals (dated by TCRdb to 2018 to 2021). To prepare the library, the immunoSEQ multiplex PCR assay was applied. This is the immuneACCESS table as TCRdb keeps it, with only in-frame sequences that have V and J called. A part of the clones is gone; compared with another copy, unresolved V genes explain less than half, and the rest is unexplained. The table for this sample lists 2.5 million or so clones; approximately 92% of them were counted only once. Under 0.15% of the sample is in the top ten clones. Sequences were obtained from naive CD4+ T cells sorted from blood. Reading the label with the study, this specimen's cell subset or site is: CD45RA+ positively selected. All receptors derive from a young man in good health.

V is TRBV10-3 and J is TRBJ2-3; TRBD1 might be the D (5 bases). This CDR3 region has 16 residues. The germline V gene encodes CDR1 ENHRY and CDR2 SYGVKD. V gave up 0 bases and J gave up 0 bases, with 10 bases separating them. CDR3 nucleotide sequence: TGTGCCATCAGTGAGTCCTGGACACCTAGCACAGATACGCAGTATTTT. Protein sequence: CAISESWTPSTDTQYF.

This chain links TRBV28 with TRBJ1-4, with D unresolved. Germline CDR1 reads MDHEN; CDR2 reads SYDVKM. Trimming cost V 7 bases and J 10 bases, with 16 bases left between them. There are 13 residues in the CDR3. The CDR3 loop is CASTTTYPRKLFF. The CDR3 nucleotides are TGTGCCAGCACTACAACTTATCCCCGAAAACTGTTTTTT.

The rearrangement joins TRBV19 to TRBJ2-1; D gene unclear. With 4 bases removed from V and 7 bases from J, the gap between germline ends came to 8 bases. The CDR3 spans 12 residues. CDR1 is LNHDA, CDR2 SQIVND, per germline (reference sequence). CDR3 amino acids: CASSRLRNEQFF. DNA for the CDR3: TGTGCCAGTAGTAGGTTGAGAAATGAGCAGTTCTTC.

The V gene is TRBV7-2, the J gene TRBJ2-1, with a tentative D call TRBD2 (7 bases). The V end was cut by 8 bases, the J end by 7 bases, with 15 bases between. Germline-derived CDR1 and CDR2 are SGHTA and FQGNSA. The CDR3 runs 13 residues. As DNA, the CDR3 is TGTGCCAGCGCCGAGGGGGGAGGGAATGAGCAGTTCTTC. Amino acids: CASAEGGGNEQFF.

This rearrangement joins TRBV6-1 to TRBJ1-2; a possible D gene is TRBD1 (5 bases). With 4 bases removed from V and 2 bases from J, the gap between germline ends came to 11 bases. The germline V gene encodes CDR1 MNHNS and CDR2 SASEGT. The CDR3 totals 14 residues. The CDR3 region is CASSVTDQNYGYTF. In nucleotides, the CDR3 is TGTGCCAGCAGTGTGACAGATCAAAACTATGGCTACACCTTC.

The CDR3 is CASSLAGTINTGELFF. Written as DNA, the CDR3 is TGTGCCAGCAGCTTAGCCGGGACTATTAACACCGGGGAGCTGTTTTTT. The chain recombines TRBV7-6 with TRBJ2-2; 7 bases agree with TRBD2. The CDR3 is 16 residues long. The V and J ends lost 0 bases and 2 bases, in that order; junction bases with no gene match: 3. Germline loops: CDR1 SGHVS, CDR2 FNYEAQ.

The chain joins TRBV7-3 to TRBJ2-3, with D possibly TRBD1 on 5 matching bases. From germline, CDR1 is SGHTA and CDR2 FQGTGA. Trimming took off 3 bases at V and 3 bases at J, with 7 bases between the two ends. This CDR3 has 13 amino acids. CDR3 loop: CASSFQGTDTQYF. The CDR3 DNA follows: TGTGCCAGCAGCTTTCAGGGTACAGATACGCAGTATTTT.

The CDR3, as DNA: TGTGCCAGCAGAGTTATGACGGACGGGAACACTGAAGCTTTCTTT. Protein sequence: CASRVMTDGNTEAFF. V and J are TRBV5-4 and TRBJ1-1, with D unresolved. The CDR3 sequence is 15 residues long. Germline V gene sequence: CDR1 SGHNT, CDR2 YYREEE (reference sequence). The V end was cut by 5 bases, the J end by 1 base, with 15 bases between.

The rearrangement joins TRBV30 to TRBJ1-6; 9 positions agree with TRBD1. Germline-derived CDR1 and CDR2 are GTSNPN and SVGIG (reference sequence). The CDR3 is 13 amino acids. V lost 1 base to trimming and J lost 8 bases; unmatched junction nucleotides: 0. The CDR3 region is CAWSGTGDSPLHF. The CDR3 DNA follows: TGTGCCTGGAGTGGGACAGGGGATTCACCCCTCCACTTT.

The rearrangement links TRBV28 to TRBJ1-1, with D hard to call. From germline, CDR1 is MDHEN and CDR2 SYDVKM. This CDR3 comprises 14 residues. The V and J ends lost 6 bases and 5 bases respectively, with 16 bases between them. Written as DNA, the CDR3 is TGTGCCAGCAGCCCCTGGGAGGGTTCTACTGAAGCTTTCTTT. Its protein is CASSPWEGSTEAFF.

With respect to this clone: Other nucleotide sequences in the sample specify the same CDR3. The chain uses TRBV5-1 and TRBJ1-3; D is ambiguous. Germline CDR1 and CDR2: SGHRS and YFSETQ. The V gene lost 5 bases and the J gene lost 0 bases, with 9 bases spanning the gap. The CDR3 totals 14 residues. CDR3 nucleotides: TGCGCCAGCAGTCTCGGGGACTCTGGAAACACCATATATTTT. Protein: CASSLGDSGNTIYF. The full variable domain, completed using reference TRBV5-1 and TRBJ1-3, is KAGVTQTPRYLIKTRGQQVTLSCSPISGHRSVSWYQQTPGQGLQFLFEYFSETQRNKGNFPGRFSGRQFSNSRSEMNVSTLELGDSALYLCASSLGDSGNTIYFGEGSWLTVV.

The V and J genes are TRBV4-2 and TRBJ2-7; 9 nucleotides line up with TRBD2. V shed 0 bases and J 9 bases; nucleotides not matched to a gene: 3. Germline V CDR1 and CDR2: LGHNA, YNFKEQ. This CDR3 contains 13 residues. The CDR3 bases are TGTGCCAGCAGCCAAGATTCGGGACTAGCGCAGTACTTC. It translates to CASSQDSGLAQYF.

The rearrangement joins TRBV2 to TRBJ1-1, with D possibly being TRBD1 (6 bases). The germline gives CDR1 SNHLY, CDR2 FYNNEI. This CDR3 region has 13 residues. Trimming cost V 11 bases and J 5 bases, with 18 bases left between them. The chain's CDR3 is CAGQWEQGTEAFF. The CDR3 DNA sequence: TGTGCCGGGCAGTGGGAACAGGGAACTGAAGCTTTCTTT.

This clone was counted once. The J gene is TRBJ1-1, the V gene TRBV6-1; D unresolved. The CDR3 spans 15 residues. Trimming shortened V by 6 bases and J by 0 bases, and 14 bases separated the two germline ends. Germline V CDR1 and CDR2: MNHNS, SASEGT. The CDR3 DNA follows: TGTGCCAGCAGACACGAGGAAGGCATGAACACTGAAGCTTTCTTT. Protein: CASRHEEGMNTEAFF.

This clone showed up just a few times. The rearrangement joins TRBV5-1 to TRBJ2-1; weak D call: TRBD2 (6 bases). Germline CDR1 SGHRS, CDR2 YFSETQ. V was cut by 4 bases and J by 0 bases, with 11 bases left in between. The CDR3 spans 15 residues. The CDR3 nucleotides read TGCGCCAGCAGCGGGGACTTGAGCTCCTACAATGAGCAGTTCTTC. Protein product: CASSGDLSSYNEQFF.

The rearrangement uses TRBV11-2 and TRBJ2-5, with D possibly being TRBD1 (6 bases). The V gene's germline CDR1 is SGHAT and CDR2 FQNNGV. Trimming shortened V by 3 bases and J by 1 base, and 12 bases separated the two germline ends. This CDR3 comprises 15 residues. The CDR3 loop reads CASSLGAYTQETQYF. In DNA, the CDR3 is TGTGCCAGCAGCTTGGGGGCCTATACCCAAGAGACCCAGTACTTC.

The chain has TRBV18 and TRBJ1-1, with D hard to call. V was trimmed by 2 bases and J by 3 bases, leaving 7 bases between them. Germline loops: CDR1 KGHSH, CDR2 LQKENI. The CDR3 runs to 13 residues. CDR3 in amino acids: CASSPMADTEAFF. The CDR3 nucleotides read TGTGCCAGCTCACCAATGGCGGACACTGAAGCTTTCTTT.

This sequence joins TRBV11-2 and TRBJ1-2; D call uncertain. The CDR3 totals 15 residues. CDR1 and CDR2 (germline): SGHAT, FQNNGV. The ends were cut back, 0 bases at V and 3 bases at J, with 11 bases in the middle. CDR3: CASSLDRQRHYGYTF. The CDR3 DNA reads TGTGCCAGCAGCTTAGATCGGCAGAGGCACTATGGCTACACCTTC.

This clone has only one observation. The V call is TRBV5-1, the J call TRBJ2-2; 7 bases agree with TRBD2. There are 16 residues in the CDR3. CDR1 is SGHRS and CDR2 is YFSETQ in the germline V gene. V trimming: 0 bases; J trimming: 6 bases; junction bases outside the gene matches: 8. CDR3 residues: CASSLAQGGTSGELFF. The CDR3 DNA reads TGCGCCAGCAGCTTGGCTCAGGGAGGGACTTCCGGGGAGCTGTTTTTT. The variable domain in full, completed from reference TRBV5-1 and TRBJ2-2, reads KAGVTQTPRYLIKTRGQQVTLSCSPISGHRSVSWYQQTPGQGLQFLFEYFSETQRNKGNFPGRFSGRQFSNSRSEMNVSTLELGDSALYLCASSLAQGGTSGELFFGEGSRLTVL.

This clone turned up a few times. The chain joins TRBV28 to TRBJ1-2; possibly TRBD1 for D (6 bases). This CDR3 contains 12 residues. V lost 8 bases to trimming and J lost 4 bases, with 11 bases between them. Germline-derived CDR1 and CDR2 are MDHEN and SYDVKM. The CDR3 reads CASRDTSYGYTF. CDR3 bases: TGTGCCAGCCGGGACACCAGCTATGGCTACACCTTC.

The count of this clone is one. The sample carries other DNA sequences with the same CDR3. V usage is TRBV7-9 and J usage is TRBJ2-1, with D maybe TRBD1 (6 bases). Germline CDR1 SEHNR, CDR2 FQNEAQ (reference sequence). V was trimmed by 5 bases and J by 3 bases, leaving 14 bases between them. CDR3 length: 15 residues. As DNA, the CDR3 is TGTGCCAGCAGCCCCCCGGGACACCTCTACAATGAGCAGTTCTTC. Its protein product is CASSPPGHLYNEQFF.

The chain links TRBV7-9 to TRBJ2-7; TRBD1 is a possible D gene (5 bases). Per germline, CDR1 SEHNR and CDR2 FQNEAQ (reference sequence). The CDR3 has 14 amino acids. Trimming removed 4 bases at V and 5 bases at J, with 15 bases between. CDR3 sequence (DNA): TGTGCCAGCAGCTCTGACAGAAACTATAACGAGCAGTACTTC. Protein product: CASSSDRNYNEQYF.

The gene calls are TRBV7-2 and TRBJ2-7; 10 nucleotides agree with TRBD1. The CDR3 runs to 16 residues. Per the germline V gene, CDR1 is SGHTA and CDR2 is FQGNSA. The trim removed 5 bases at V and 2 bases at J, leaving 9 bases unmatched. CDR3 in amino acids: CASSQSDRGSPYEQYF. DNA of the CDR3: TGTGCCAGCAGCCAATCGGACAGGGGGAGCCCCTACGAGCAGTACTTC.

The CDR3 sequence: CAISEKGEVIDGYTF. In nucleotides, the CDR3 is TGTGCCATCAGTGAGAAGGGAGAGGTAATAGATGGCTACACCTTC. The rearrangement uses TRBV10-3 and TRBJ1-2; no clear D. The CDR3 runs 15 residues. Germline CDR1 reads ENHRY; CDR2 reads SYGVKD. The ends were cut back, 2 bases at V and 6 bases at J, with 16 bases in the middle.

J is TRBJ1-1 and V is TRBV6-1; D is uncertain. This CDR3 region has 12 residues. In germline, CDR1 is MNHNS, CDR2 SASEGT. V lost 9 bases, J lost 0 bases, and 8 bases lay in between. As DNA, the CDR3 is TGTGCCAGTGTGGTCCTGAACACTGAAGCTTTCTTT. Translation gives CASVVLNTEAFF.

The chain joins TRBV28 to TRBJ2-4; D perhaps matches TRBD2 (6 bases). The V gene lost 3 bases and the J gene lost 3 bases, with 12 bases spanning the gap. Germline CDR1 reads MDHEN; CDR2 reads SYDVKM. CDR3 length equals 15 residues. The CDR3: CASSFPGTDKNIQYF. The DNA for the CDR3 is TGTGCCAGCAGTTTCCCCGGGACTGACAAAAACATTCAGTACTTC.

This CDR3 is CASSYSSGSNYEQYF. In DNA form, the CDR3 reads TGTGCCAGCAGTTACTCTAGCGGCTCTAACTACGAGCAGTACTTC. This chain links TRBV6-6 with TRBJ2-7, with D possibly TRBD2 on 6 matching bases. Between the trimmed V and J ends, which lost 0 bases and 3 bases, there was a span of 12 bases. CDR3 length: 15 amino acids. Germline CDR1 reads MNHNY; CDR2 reads SVGAGI (reference sequence).

J is TRBJ1-3 and V is TRBV29-1; D gene unclear. Germline assignment: CDR1 SQVTM and CDR2 ANQGSEA. This CDR3 spans 12 amino acids. V dropped 7 bases and J dropped 1 base, with 8 bases sitting between them. DNA for the CDR3: TGCAGCGCGTCGTATTCTGGAAACACCATATATTTT. Translation: CSASYSGNTIYF.

This chain joins TRBV5-1 and TRBJ1-2; 11 nucleotides match TRBD1. After removal of 5 bases from V and 5 bases from J, the junction contained 11 bases not matched to a gene. Germline CDR1 reads SGHRS; CDR2 reads YFSETQ. CDR3 length: 16 amino acids. CDR3 protein: CASSSGTGGDPYGYTF. The CDR3 nucleotides read TGCGCCAGCAGTTCCGGGACAGGGGGTGACCCGTATGGCTACACCTTC.

This clone was seen a handful of times. The V gene is TRBV27, the J gene TRBJ2-1; D ambiguous. The germline V and J ends were trimmed by 8 bases and 6 bases, with 8 bases remaining between them. The CDR3 runs 11 residues. Germline values: CDR1 MNHEY, CDR2 SMNVEV (reference sequence). CDR3 loop: CASGPLNEQFF. The CDR3 nucleotides read TGTGCCAGCGGCCCCCTCAATGAGCAGTTCTTC.

The chain links TRBV5-4 to TRBJ2-5, with 9 bases lining up with TRBD1. The CDR3 runs to 13 residues. V lost 4 bases, J lost 5 bases, and 3 bases stayed unmatched. The germline gives CDR1 SGHNT, CDR2 YYREEE (reference sequence). Written as DNA, the CDR3 is TGTGCCAGCAGCGGGACAGGGATGGAGACCCAGTACTTC. Translation gives CASSGTGMETQYF. The variable domain in full, completed from reference TRBV5-4 and TRBJ2-5, reads ETGVTQSPTHLIKTRGQQVTLRCSSQSGHNTVSWYQQALGQGPQFIFQYYREEENGRGNFPPRFSGLQFPNYSSELNVNALELDDSALYLCASSGTGMETQYFGPGTRLLVL.